Below, 20 T cell receptor beta chains from the same sample are listed, as sequenced in a study of shared clonotypes between healthy human individuals. CD45RO-negative, CCR7-positively selected cells formed the naive CD8 fraction, excluding terminally differentiated effector memory CD45RA+ cells. Sequenced by immunoSEQ multiplex PCR; TCRdb stores in-frame clones only, minus some. The sample records nearly 600,000 clones, around 95% being singletons. Sequences were obtained from naive CD8+ T cells sorted from blood. The origin of the receptors is a woman in her 30s in good health.

The sample holds one count of this clone. The gene calls are TRBV28 and TRBJ2-5, with 11 bases identical to TRBD2. With the DNA end fitting TRBJ2-7 better, the J assignment may be wrong. Germline assignment: CDR1 MDHEN and CDR2 SYDVKM. This CDR3 contains 15 residues. The CDR3 region is CASSPTSGGFYEQYF. CDR3 sequence (DNA): TGTGCCAGCAGTCCAACTAGCGGGGGTTTCTACGAGCAGTACTTC.

In the case of this clone: Different DNA sequences within this sample yield the same CDR3. The gene calls are TRBV25-1 and TRBJ2-7; 9 bases align to TRBD1. The V and J ends lost 5 bases and 4 bases, in that order; junction bases with no gene match: 3. There are 13 residues in the CDR3. The germline V gene encodes CDR1 MGHDK and CDR2 SYGVNS. The CDR3 coding sequence is TGTGCCAGCAGTTTGGACAGGGGATACGAGCAGTACTTC. Its protein is CASSLDRGYEQYF.

The chain employs TRBV7-8 and TRBJ2-7; tentatively, D is TRBD2 (6 bases). There are 15 residues in the CDR3. With 5 bases removed from V and 6 bases from J, the gap between germline ends came to 20 bases. Per germline, CDR1 SGHVS and CDR2 FQNEAQ. This CDR3 is CASSPSGGVASEQYF. CDR3 bases: TGTGCCAGCAGCCCCTCCGGAGGGGTGGCAAGCGAGCAGTACTTC.

J is TRBJ2-5 and V is TRBV28; TRBD1 matches 7 bases. The J call may be in error: the DNA end matches TRBJ2-7 better. Germline V CDR1 and CDR2: MDHEN, SYDVKM. This CDR3 region has 15 residues. As DNA, the CDR3 is TGTGCCAGCAGTTGGACCCGACAGGGCGCCTACGAGCAGTACTTC. It is translated as CASSWTRQGAYEQYF.

The rearrangement uses TRBV29-1 and TRBJ2-3; 10 nucleotides line up with TRBD2. The length of the CDR3 is 14 residues. CDR1 and CDR2 from the germline V gene are SQVTM and ANQGSEA. The trim removed 0 bases at V and 8 bases at J, leaving 5 bases unmatched. CDR3: CSVEEVASGSTQYF. The CDR3 DNA sequence: TGCAGCGTTGAAGAGGTGGCTAGCGGGAGTACGCAGTATTTT.

This CDR3 reads CASSPGAGELFF. CDR3 nucleotide sequence: TGTGCCAGCAGCCCTGGTGCCGGGGAGCTGTTTTTT. The chain uses TRBV11-2 and TRBJ2-2; no clear D. Germline CDR1 is SGHAT and CDR2 is FQNNGV. The CDR3 consists of 12 residues. The V gene lost 5 bases and the J gene lost 6 bases, with 7 bases spanning the gap.

The chain recombines TRBV6-5 with TRBJ2-5; D unclear. In germline, CDR1 is MNHEY, CDR2 SVGAGI. The CDR3 is 14 amino acids. Trimming took 5 bases from V and 6 from J, leaving 16 bases between them. The CDR3 bases are TGTGCCAGCAGTAACACTGTGCGTGGGAAGACCCAGTACTTC. Protein: CASSNTVRGKTQYF.

This chain joins TRBV7-8 and TRBJ2-6; 12 bases are a match to TRBD2. CDR1 is SGHVS, CDR2 FQNEAQ, per germline. The CDR3 is made up of 17 amino acids. The V segment lost 5 bases and the J segment 0 bases; nucleotides outside the gene matches: 2. CDR3 residues: CASSPGLAGSGANVLTF. The CDR3 nucleotides read TGTGCCAGCAGCCCGGGACTAGCGGGCTCTGGGGCCAACGTCCTGACTTTC.

The chain combines TRBV28 with TRBJ2-3; 8 bases map to TRBD2. Germline V lookup: CDR1 MDHEN, CDR2 SYDVKM. Losses at the gene ends were 5 bases for V and 1 base for J; bases not matched to a gene: 2. This CDR3 has 14 residues. CDR3 nucleotide sequence: TGTGCCAGCAGTCCGGGACTAGGCACAGATACGCAGTATTTT. Amino acid sequence: CASSPGLGTDTQYF.

The chain is built from TRBV6-5 and TRBJ2-2; TRBD2 matches 9 bases. J gave up 6 bases and V 6 bases, and 5 bases lay outside the gene matches. The germline V gene encodes CDR1 MNHEY and CDR2 SVGAGI. CDR3 length equals 14 residues. The DNA of the CDR3 is TGTGCCAGCAGATGGCGGGAGGGCCCCGGGGAGCTGTTTTTT. Amino acids: CASRWREGPGELFF.

V is TRBV7-2 and J is TRBJ2-1; 8 bases map to TRBD2. Per the germline V gene, CDR1 is SGHTA and CDR2 is FQGNSA. V was clipped by 2 bases and J by 4 bases; unmatched bases: 1. The CDR3 is 14 amino acids. CDR3 amino acids: CASSLLAGYNEQFF. As DNA, the CDR3 is TGTGCCAGCAGCTTATTAGCGGGGTACAATGAGCAGTTCTTC.

This CDR3 is CASSETLGETHNQPQHF. The CDR3 DNA sequence: TGTGCCAGCAGTGAAACTCTCGGAGAAACCCACAATCAGCCCCAGCATTTT. This chain connects TRBV2 to TRBJ1-5; D unclear. Deletions cut 2 bases from V and 3 bases from J, with 17 bases between. Germline-derived CDR1 and CDR2 are SNHLY and FYNNEI. This CDR3 region has 17 residues.

This chain connects TRBV6-6 to TRBJ1-1; 9 positions agree with TRBD1. The CDR3 extends over 15 amino acids. Germline V gene sequence: CDR1 MNHNY, CDR2 SVGAGI (reference sequence). Losses at the gene ends were 0 bases for V and 3 bases for J; bases not matched to a gene: 2. The CDR3 coding sequence is TGTGCCAGCAGTTACTCGACAGGGGGAGACACTGAAGCTTTCTTT. Protein product: CASSYSTGGDTEAFF.

The chain employs TRBV7-9 and TRBJ1-3; D gene ambiguous. Trimming removed 5 bases from V and 11 bases from J, with 10 bases in between. From germline, CDR1 is SEHNR and CDR2 FQNEAQ (reference sequence). CDR3 length equals 11 residues. CDR3 coding DNA: TGTGCCAGCAGCACCGCCCAGGCCATATATTTT. This sequence encodes CASSTAQAIYF.

The rearrangement links TRBV27 to TRBJ1-5, with D unclear. Germline CDR1 and CDR2: MNHEY and SMNVEV (reference sequence). This CDR3 is built from 12 residues. V dropped 8 bases and J dropped 4 bases, with 9 bases sitting between them. DNA of the CDR3: TGTGCCAGCCGTGCCGGGAATCAGCCCCAGCATTTT. Residues: CASRAGNQPQHF.

V gene TRBV27 combines with J gene TRBJ1-6; D remains ambiguous. The ends were cut back, 2 bases at V and 7 bases at J, with 9 bases in the middle. In germline, CDR1 is MNHEY, CDR2 SMNVEV (reference sequence). The CDR3 has 14 residues. CDR3: CASSLDGANSPLHF. The CDR3 DNA sequence: TGTGCCAGCAGTTTAGATGGTGCGAATTCACCCCTCCACTTT.

This chain uses TRBV30 with TRBJ2-5, with 8 bases identical to TRBD2. TRBJ2-7 explains the end of the DNA better; the J call may be wrong. CDR3 size: 13 residues. CDR1 and CDR2 from the germline V gene are GTSNPN and SVGIG (reference sequence). Here the CDR3 DNA reads TGTGCCTCGACGGGCGGGACTAGCTACGAGCAGTACTTC. Protein: CASTGGTSYEQYF.

V is TRBV27 and J is TRBJ2-7; D might be TRBD1 (6 bases). Germline loops: CDR1 MNHEY, CDR2 SMNVEV (reference sequence). The germline V and J ends were trimmed by 5 bases and 3 bases, with 14 bases remaining between them. This CDR3 contains 14 residues. The CDR3 loop is CASSQMTGIYEQYF. CDR3 nucleotides: TGTGCCAGCAGTCAGATGACAGGTATCTACGAGCAGTACTTC.

The chain has TRBV7-9 and TRBJ2-3; the match to TRBD2 covers 9 bases. The germline gives CDR1 SEHNR, CDR2 FQNEAQ (reference sequence). The CDR3 contains 19 residues. Trimming took 4 bases from V and 0 from J; bases not matched to a gene: 14. DNA for the CDR3: TGTGCCAGCAGCTCCCCCCGGGGCAGTAGCGGGAGCAGCACAGATACGCAGTATTTT. Protein: CASSSPRGSSGSSTDTQYF.

Only one count was recorded for this clone. The same CDR3 arises from other DNA sequences in this sample as well. The chain links TRBV27 to TRBJ1-1, with D perhaps matching TRBD1 (6 bases). In germline, CDR1 is MNHEY, CDR2 SMNVEV (reference sequence). The CDR3 is made up of 14 amino acids. V was cut by 2 bases and J by 0 bases, with 7 bases left in between. For the CDR3, the DNA is TGTGCCAGCAGTTTACAGGGGCTGAACACTGAAGCTTTCTTT. Protein product: CASSLQGLNTEAFF.